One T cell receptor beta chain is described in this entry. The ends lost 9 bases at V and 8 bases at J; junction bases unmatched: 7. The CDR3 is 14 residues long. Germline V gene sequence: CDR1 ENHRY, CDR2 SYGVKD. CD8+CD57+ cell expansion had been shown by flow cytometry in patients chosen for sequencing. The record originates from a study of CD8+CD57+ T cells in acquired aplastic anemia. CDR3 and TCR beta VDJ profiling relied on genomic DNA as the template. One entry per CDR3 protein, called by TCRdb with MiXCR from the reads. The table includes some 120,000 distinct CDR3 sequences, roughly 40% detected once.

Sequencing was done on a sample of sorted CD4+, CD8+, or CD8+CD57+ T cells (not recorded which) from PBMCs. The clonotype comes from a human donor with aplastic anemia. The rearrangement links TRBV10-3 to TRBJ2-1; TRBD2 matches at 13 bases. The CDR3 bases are TGTGCCATAGCGACTAGCGGGGGGTGGGATGAGCAGTTCTTC. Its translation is CAIATSGGWDEQFF.